Listed here are 18 T cell receptor beta chains from one sample, sequenced in a study of T-cell memory formation after mild COVID-19. TCRdb fed the 5' RACE reads into MiXCR, producing one record per CDR3 protein. The table lists about 200,000 distinct CDR3 sequences, 16% of them singletons, with 2% to 2.5% in the top ten. Sequencing was carried out using PBMCs or a T cell subset sorted from them (not recorded which). The receptors derive from an adult woman who had mild COVID-19 (a few samples of this study predate the infection). Cell type and time point are not known.

CDR3 in amino acids: CASSDSNQPQHF. The DNA of the CDR3 is TGTGCCAGCTCGGATAGCAATCAGCCCCAGCATTTT. V and J are TRBV6-2 or TRBV6-3 and TRBJ1-5; D unresolved. The CDR3 contains 12 residues. The germline V gene encodes CDR1 MNHEY and CDR2 SVGEGT. The germline V and J ends were trimmed by 8 bases and 0 bases, with 5 bases remaining between them.

This clonotype has a handful of counts. The chain has TRBV4-1 and TRBJ1-3; 8 bases align to TRBD1. CDR1 is MGHRA and CDR2 is YSYEKL in the germline V gene. Losses at the gene ends were 3 bases for V and 4 bases for J; bases not matched to a gene: 8. The CDR3 length is 16 residues. This CDR3 is CASSHRQGARGNTIYF. The DNA for the CDR3 is TGCGCCAGCAGCCATCGTCAGGGGGCGAGGGGAAACACCATATATTTT.

In its sample, this clonotype was seen a few times. The V and J genes are TRBV6-2 or TRBV6-3 and TRBJ2-1; 7 nucleotides line up with TRBD2. The ends lost 5 bases at V and 6 bases at J; junction bases unmatched: 10. Germline V gene lookup returns CDR1 MNHEY and CDR2 SVGEGT. This CDR3 spans 15 amino acids. Here the CDR3 DNA reads TGTGCCAGCAGTCCCCCCGGGACTAACTTCAATGAGCAGTTCTTC. It codes for CASSPPGTNFNEQFF.

This clonotype was observed a few times. This chain connects TRBV5-5 to TRBJ1-3; D is possibly TRBD1 (5 bases). The V gene's germline CDR1 is SGHKS and CDR2 YYEKEE (reference sequence). CDR3 length equals 14 residues. V lost 0 bases and J lost 5, with 9 bases in between. The DNA of the CDR3 is TGTGCCAGCAGCTTGGGGGACCTAAGAAACACCATATATTTT. It translates to CASSLGDLRNTIYF.

The V call is TRBV20-1, the J call TRBJ2-7, with 7 positions matching TRBD2. Germline CDR1 is DFQATT and CDR2 is SNEGSKA (reference sequence). The CDR3 is 14 residues long. The V segment lost 5 bases and the J segment 2 bases; nucleotides outside the gene matches: 9. The CDR3 spells CSAPRSGIAYEQYF. The CDR3 DNA reads TGCAGTGCTCCCCGAAGCGGGATCGCCTACGAGCAGTACTTC.

This chain links TRBV20-1 with TRBJ1-4, with a possible D match to TRBD1 (5 bases). Germline lookup yields CDR1 DFQATT and CDR2 SNEGSKA (reference sequence). Deletions cut 0 bases from V and 6 bases from J, with 11 bases between. The CDR3 consists of 14 residues. In DNA form, the CDR3 reads TGCAGTGCTAGAGATTCGGGGGGGGATGAAAAACTGTTTTTT. It is translated as CSARDSGGDEKLFF.

The chain is built from TRBV7-3 and TRBJ2-5; 8 positions agree with TRBD2. CDR3 length equals 13 residues. In germline, CDR1 is SGHTA, CDR2 FQGTGA. Germline trimming cut 8 bases from V and 2 bases from J; bases unmatched to any gene: 4. CDR3 nucleotide sequence: TGTGCCAGCGGAGCGGGAGTTCAAGAGACCCAGTACTTC. It encodes CASGAGVQETQYF.

This clonotype was observed a handful of times. The V call is TRBV7-2, the J call TRBJ2-1, with D perhaps matching TRBD1 (6 bases). Trimming pared 1 base from V and 7 bases from J, leaving 14 bases between. The CDR3 extends over 15 amino acids. Looked up from germline, CDR1 is SGHTA and CDR2 is FQGNSA. In nucleotides, the CDR3 is TGTGCCAGCAGCTTAGTCCCACAGGGCGGGAATGAGCAGTTCTTC. Amino acid sequence: CASSLVPQGGNEQFF.

The chain has TRBV14 and TRBJ1-1, with no clear D. V dropped 2 bases and J dropped 0 bases, with 19 bases sitting between them. Germline-derived CDR1 and CDR2 are SGHDN and FVKESK. CDR3 length: 18 amino acids. The CDR3 here is CASSQRRAPTFMNTEAFF. The CDR3 bases are TGTGCCAGCAGCCAACGGAGGGCCCCTACATTCATGAACACTGAAGCTTTCTTT.

V gene TRBV4-1 combines with J gene TRBJ2-1, with TRBD2 matching 15 bases. CDR3 length: 18 amino acids. Germline V gene data show CDR1 as MGHRA and CDR2 as YSYEKL. V lost 0 bases and J lost 2; bases outside the gene matches: 2. CDR3 coding DNA: TGCGCCAGCAGCCAAGATCGGACTAGCGGGGGGGCCTACAATGAGCAGTTCTTC. It codes for CASSQDRTSGGAYNEQFF.

This clonotype has more than one count but fewer than ten. V gene TRBV14 combines with J gene TRBJ2-5, with D hard to call. This CDR3 contains 13 residues. Germline V gene sequence: CDR1 SGHDN, CDR2 FVKESK. The ends were cut back, 4 bases at V and 0 bases at J, with 6 bases in the middle. CDR3 loop: CASSRWNQETQYF. The CDR3, as DNA: TGTGCCAGCAGCCGGTGGAACCAAGAGACCCAGTACTTC. The full variable domain, rest sourced from reference TRBV14 and TRBJ2-5, is EAGVTQFPSHSVIEKGQTVTLRCDPISGHDNLYWYRRVMGKEIKFLLHFVKESKQDESGMPNNRFLAERTGGTYSTLKVQPAELEDSGVYFCASSRWNQETQYFGPGTRLLVL.

This clonotype was counted a few times. The chain is built from TRBV7-2 and TRBJ2-7; TRBD2 matches 7 bases. The CDR3 runs to 13 residues. Germline values: CDR1 SGHTA, CDR2 FQGNSA. Trimming took 4 bases from V and 5 from J; bases not matched to a gene: 5. CDR3 loop: CASSSRAGDEQYF. The CDR3 bases are TGTGCCAGCAGCTCTCGGGCGGGGGACGAGCAGTACTTC. The full variable domain, with the rest looked up from reference TRBV7-2 and TRBJ2-7, is GAGVSQSPSNKVTEKGKDVELRCDPISGHTALYWYRQSLGQGLEFLIYFQGNSAPDKSGLPSDRFSAERTGGSVSTLTIQRTQQEDSAVYLCASSSRAGDEQYFGPGTRLTVT.

The chain combines TRBV30 with TRBJ1-4, with D possibly matching TRBD1 (6 bases). Per the germline V gene, CDR1 is GTSNPN and CDR2 is SVGIG (reference sequence). The CDR3 spans 12 residues. Trimming left V 2 bases short and J 5 bases short, with 6 bases between. CDR3 DNA: TGTGCCTGGAGTCAGGGGAATGAAAAACTGTTTTTT. Residues: CAWSQGNEKLFF.

This clonotype was observed at least ten times. This rearrangement joins TRBV3-1 to TRBJ2-1, with D hard to call. Looked up from germline, CDR1 is LGHDT and CDR2 is YNNKEL (reference sequence). V shed 6 bases and J shed 2 bases, with 14 bases lying between them. This CDR3 has 15 amino acids. For the CDR3, the DNA is TGTGCCAGCAGTCCCATGGGTCTCGCCTACAATGAGCAGTTCTTC. Amino acids: CASSPMGLAYNEQFF.

The chain combines TRBV2 with TRBJ2-7; weak D call: TRBD1 (7 bases). The V end lost 6 bases, the J end lost 0 bases, and 12 bases lay between the germline ends. CDR3 length: 14 amino acids. Germline V gene lookup returns CDR1 SNHLY and CDR2 FYNNEI. The CDR3 loop reads CASRGGQISYEQYF. The CDR3 bases are TGTGCCAGCAGGGGGGGACAGATCTCCTACGAGCAGTACTTC.

The chain couples TRBV24-1 to TRBJ2-4; the D gene is possibly TRBD1 (6 bases). V was trimmed by 9 bases and J by 6 bases, leaving 17 bases between them. From germline, CDR1 is KGHDR and CDR2 SFDVKD. There are 14 residues in the CDR3. CDR3 region: CATSTQGVGNIQYF. CDR3 DNA: TGTGCCACCTCGACACAGGGTGTTGGAAACATTCAGTACTTC.

The chain combines TRBV20-1 with TRBJ1-5; 8 bases are a match to TRBD1. The CDR3 sequence is 13 residues long. Germline CDR1 is DFQATT and CDR2 is SNEGSKA (reference sequence). V shed 3 bases and J 7 bases; nucleotides not matched to a gene: 5. DNA of the CDR3: TGCAGTGCTAGGCAGGGGGCAGGACAGCCCCAGCATTTT. It translates to CSARQGAGQPQHF.

This clonotype showed up just a few times. The chain joins TRBV11-2 to TRBJ2-7, with D perhaps matching TRBD1 or TRBD2 (5 bases each). Germline V gene data show CDR1 as SGHAT and CDR2 as FQNNGV. The CDR3 is 13 amino acids. V lost 7 bases and J lost 4, with 14 bases in between. The CDR3 reads CASTYSGLYEQYF. DNA for the CDR3: TGTGCCAGCACCTACTCGGGGCTTTACGAGCAGTACTTC. The whole variable domain, filled in from reference TRBV11-2 and TRBJ2-7, reads EAGVAQSPRYKIIEKRQSVAFWCNPISGHATLYWYQQILGQGPKLLIQFQNNGVVDDSQLPKDRFSAERLKGVDSTLKIQPAKLEDSAVYLCASTYSGLYEQYFGPGTRLTVT.